This T cell receptor (beta chain) is from a study of control samples from healthy donors and cancer patients. This CDR3 region has 13 residues. V was pared by 5 bases and J by 2 bases, with 9 bases between. Per the germline V gene, CDR1 is MGHRA and CDR2 is YSYEKL. Produced via immunoSEQ multiplex PCR; TCRdb's table is partial and in-frame only. The sample contains about 140,000 clones, more than 80% of which appear only once. The sample comprised blood. The chain couples TRBV4-1 to TRBJ1-1; no definite D call. This receptor was taken from a man in his late teens or twenties in good health. CDR3 sequence (DNA): TGCGCCAGCAGCAGAACCCTTAACACTGAAGCTTTCTTT. Its translation: CASSRTLNTEAFF.